These 20 T cell receptor beta chains were sequenced from one sample in a study of blood T cells in healthy people across ages. A J-beta primer mix and a sample-barcoded 5' primer were used in a second PCR of about 7 to 12 cycles. A single record per CDR3 protein comes from TCRdb applying MiXCR to the 5' RACE reads. The table lists roughly 800,000 distinct CDR3 sequences, roughly 60% of them singletons. The sequenced sample consisted of blood. Receptor source: a man aged 30 to 45 in good health.

This chain joins TRBV9 and TRBJ2-5; 7 bases are shared with TRBD2. V was clipped by 5 bases and J by 5 bases; unmatched bases: 12. Germline values: CDR1 SGDLS, CDR2 YYNGEE. The CDR3 runs 15 residues. Written as DNA, the CDR3 is TGTGCCAGCAGTGTGAGCGGGACCCTGGGGGAGACCCAGTACTTC. Amino acid sequence: CASSVSGTLGETQYF.

This clonotype was detected only once. CDR3 amino acids: CASSLFGGANYNEQFF. The CDR3 bases are TGTGCCAGCAGCCTTTTCGGGGGGGCCAATTACAATGAGCAGTTCTTC. This chain links TRBV3-1 with TRBJ2-1; 8 nucleotides line up with TRBD2. V shed 4 bases and J 4 bases; nucleotides not matched to a gene: 9. This CDR3 region has 16 residues. CDR1 is LGHDT and CDR2 is YNNKEL in the germline V gene (reference sequence).

Concerning this clonotype itself: Its ends do not fully match the called genes, so a read error is possible. This sequence joins TRBV27 and TRBJ2-7; perhaps TRBD2 as D (6 bases). Germline V gives CDR1 MNHEY, CDR2 SMNVEV (reference sequence). The CDR3 has 16 residues. CDR3 bases: TGTACCAGCAGCGAGCGCGGGGCCGGGCTAACCTACGAGCAGTACTTC. Protein: CTSSERGAGLTYEQYF.

The table lists this clonotype with a few counts. The chain employs TRBV20-1 and TRBJ2-7, with 11 bases fitting TRBD2. Germline lookup yields CDR1 DFQATT and CDR2 SNEGSKA (reference sequence). This CDR3 comprises 14 residues. With V trimmed by 3 bases and J by 3 bases, 4 bases remained unmatched. The CDR3 region is CSARLAGGIYEQYF. In nucleotides, the CDR3 is TGCAGTGCTAGGCTAGCGGGAGGCATCTACGAGCAGTACTTC.

In this sample, this clonotype turned up a few times. The chain has TRBV5-1 and TRBJ1-1; D perhaps matches TRBD1 (6 bases). The CDR3 contains 14 residues. Germline V lookup: CDR1 SGHRS, CDR2 YFSETQ. The V gene lost 5 bases and the J gene lost 11 bases, with 22 bases spanning the gap. CDR3 loop: CASSRDTEDREAFF. For the CDR3, the DNA is TGCGCCAGCAGTCGGGACACGGAAGATCGTGAGGCTTTCTTT.

This clonotype was observed a few times. CDR3 protein: CASSWRGRETQYF. As DNA, the CDR3 is TGTGCCAGCAGTTGGAGGGGCCGGGAGACCCAGTACTTC. The chain uses TRBV12-3 or TRBV12-4 and TRBJ2-4; maybe TRBD2 (6 bases). The J call may be mistaken, given a closer DNA end match to TRBJ2-5. CDR3 length: 13 residues.

The chain uses TRBV5-1 and TRBJ2-5; D is unresolved. Germline-derived CDR1 and CDR2 are SGHRS and YFSETQ. Trimming took 4 bases from V and 1 from J, leaving 14 bases between them. The CDR3 runs to 15 residues. The CDR3 bases are TGCGCCAGCAGCCCTAGTAGGCCAGCCCAAGAGACCCAGTACTTC. Residues: CASSPSRPAQETQYF.

This clonotype has at least ten counts. The genes are TRBV20-1 and TRBJ1-5, with 10 bases lining up with TRBD1. Germline V gives CDR1 DFQATT, CDR2 SNEGSKA (reference sequence). V lost 4 bases and J lost 2; bases outside the gene matches: 5. The CDR3 is 15 amino acids. The CDR3 DNA sequence: TGCAGTGCTAACAGACAGGGGGCCGGCAATCAGCCCCAGCATTTT. It codes for CSANRQGAGNQPQHF.

This clonotype has at least ten counts. A much larger clone lies one base from this, so it may be a read error. V and J are TRBV7-2 and TRBJ2-6; possible D gene TRBD2, 5 bases. The ends were cut back, 1 base at V and 0 bases at J, with 7 bases in the middle. The CDR3 spans 16 residues. Germline CDR1 reads SGHTA; CDR2 reads FQGNSA. The CDR3 region is CASSLVRGSGANVLTF. For the CDR3, the DNA is TGTGCCAGCAGCTTAGTTCGGGGCTCTGGGGCCAACGTCCTGACTTTC.

The chain has TRBV27 and TRBJ2-4; no clear D. The J call is doubtful: the DNA matches TRBJ2-7 better. The CDR3 is 16 residues long. Germline lookup yields CDR1 MNHEY and CDR2 SMNVEV (reference sequence). CDR3 nucleotides: TGTGCCAGCAGTTTATTCGGTGGCGGCAAGACCTACGAGCAGTACTTC. Translation: CASSLFGGGKTYEQYF.

Note on this clonotype: Possible read error: a much larger clone is one base away. V is TRBV7-2 and J is TRBJ2-5; weak D call: TRBD1 (6 bases). Germline V CDR1 and CDR2: SGHTA, FQGNSA. The CDR3 is made up of 14 amino acids. V lost 5 bases to trimming and J lost 5 bases, with 15 bases between them. DNA of the CDR3: TGTGCCAGCAGCCCCCACAGGGTCCGGGAGACCCAGTACTTC. Translating it yields CASSPHRVRETQYF. Full variable domain (remainder filled in from reference TRBV7-2 and TRBJ2-5): GAGVSQSPSNKVTEKGKDVELRCDPISGHTALYWYRQSLGQGLEFLIYFQGNSAPDKSGLPSDRFSAERTGGSVSTLTIQRTQQEDSAVYLCASSPHRVRETQYFGPGTRLLVL.

The sample holds many counts of this clonotype. The chain employs TRBV29-1 and TRBJ2-1; 8 nucleotides align to TRBD1. Germline V gene sequence: CDR1 SQVTM, CDR2 ANQGSEA. With V trimmed by 7 bases and J by 6 bases, 11 bases remained unmatched. The CDR3 length is 14 residues. This CDR3 is CSGWGTGFGNEQFF. The CDR3 DNA reads as TGCAGCGGATGGGGGACAGGATTCGGCAATGAGCAGTTCTTC.

The chain is built from TRBV7-9 and TRBJ2-1; TRBD2 matches 11 bases. V gave up 6 bases and J gave up 4 bases; unmatched junction bases: 8. Germline CDR1 reads SEHNR; CDR2 reads FQNEAQ (reference sequence). The CDR3 covers 16 residues. The CDR3 spells CASRPPTSGIYNEQFF. In DNA, the CDR3 is TGTGCCAGCAGACCTCCGACTAGCGGGATATACAATGAGCAGTTCTTC. The complete variable domain, with remaining parts taken from reference TRBV7-9 and TRBJ2-1, reads DTGVSQNPRHKITKRGQNVTFRCDPISEHNRLYWYRQTLGQGPEFLTYFQNEAQLEKSRLLSDRFSAERPKGSFSTLEIQRTEQGDSAMYLCASRPPTSGIYNEQFFGPGTRLTVL.

This clonotype was recorded once. CDR3 protein: CASSLASWEAGARPDTQYF. The CDR3 DNA reads TGTGCCAGCAGTTTAGCGTCCTGGGAGGCGGGGGCGCGCCCAGATACGCAGTATTTT. V is TRBV12-3 or TRBV12-4 and J is TRBJ2-3, with D perhaps matching TRBD2 (7 bases). The length of the CDR3 is 19 residues. V was clipped by 0 bases and J by 4 bases, with 23 bases between them.

V gene TRBV27 combines with J gene TRBJ2-6; no clear D gene. V gave up 4 bases and J gave up 2 bases, with 9 bases separating them. The CDR3 consists of 15 residues. Germline-derived CDR1 and CDR2 are MNHEY and SMNVEV (reference sequence). CDR3 in amino acids: CASSSLPPGANVLTF. The CDR3, as DNA: TGTGCCAGCAGTTCACTCCCCCCTGGGGCCAACGTCCTGACTTTC.

V is TRBV7-8 and J is TRBJ1-1, with 7 bases identical to TRBD1. Germline V lookup: CDR1 SGHVS, CDR2 FQNEAQ. This CDR3 comprises 15 residues. The V gene end was trimmed by 0 bases and the J gene end by 8 bases; junction bases not matched to a gene: 9. DNA of the CDR3: TGTGCCAGCAGCTTAGCGGCGGGACAGCATAGAGAAGCTTTCTTT. It is translated as CASSLAAGQHREAFF.

CDR3 loop: CASSVFPGTEYNEQFF. The CDR3 DNA is TGTGCCAGCAGCGTATTCCCCGGGACAGAATACAATGAGCAGTTCTTC. The V and J genes are TRBV9 and TRBJ2-1, with 7 nucleotides matching TRBD1. Trimming cost V 1 base and J 4 bases; bases outside gene matches: 8. There are 16 residues in the CDR3. Germline lookup yields CDR1 SGDLS and CDR2 YYNGEE.

The chain combines TRBV10-3 with TRBJ2-5; 10 nucleotides align to TRBD1. CDR3 length equals 16 residues. The ends lost 3 bases at V and 7 bases at J; junction bases unmatched: 11. Per germline, CDR1 ENHRY and CDR2 SYGVKD. The CDR3, as DNA: TGTGCCATCAGTGAATGGGACAGGGGCACAGGAGGGACCCAGTACTTC. It specifies CAISEWDRGTGGTQYF.

The chain employs TRBV18 and TRBJ1-4, with 8 bases that match TRBD1. CDR1 and CDR2 (germline): KGHSH, LQKENI. The CDR3 loop spans 15 amino acids. V trimming: 5 bases; J trimming: 6 bases; junction bases outside the gene matches: 8. CDR3 loop: CASSDFGTGDEKLFF. DNA for the CDR3: TGTGCCAGCTCAGATTTCGGGACAGGCGATGAAAAACTGTTTTTT.

The chain is built from TRBV20-1 and TRBJ1-2, with TRBD1 identical over 7 bases. Germline V gene sequence: CDR1 DFQATT, CDR2 SNEGSKA (reference sequence). The J segment lost 5 bases and the V segment lost 6 bases, leaving 12 bases of the junction unmatched. The CDR3 length is 14 residues. CDR3 in DNA: TGCAGTGCCCCTGGACCGGGACAGAAATATGGCTACACCTTC. It codes for CSAPGPGQKYGYTF.